This is a list of T cell receptor beta chains from one sample in a study of T cell responses to AZD1222 COVID-19 vaccine. The assay was immunoSEQ multiplex PCR, and TCRdb's table has in-frame clones only and misses some. Here the sample spans roughly 150,000 clones, about 87% being singletons. The sequenced sample was peripheral blood, obtained on day 0 of AZD1222 vaccination. The receptors shown here come from an adult in good health. The CDR3 runs from the conserved cysteine through the conserved F or W. Fields, in order: clone size, D gene, J gene, V gene, CDR3 DNA, CDR3 protein. The D gene is left open where the match is weak. Clone size is stated in some rows and not others, as once, few, many or a class when expanded.

NA NA TRBJ1-5 TRBV5-1 TGCGCCAGCAGCTTGGGGGAATTGAATGGCAATCAGCCCCAGCATTTT CASSLGELNGNQPQHF
NA NA TRBJ2-7 TRBV27 TGTGCCAGCAGTCTCCGGAGGAGGCCCTACGAGCAGTACTTC CASSLRRRPYEQYF
NA NA TRBJ2-2 TRBV24-1 TGTGCCACCAGTGATGATAGTGGGTGGACCGGGGAGCTGTTTTTT CATSDDSGWTGELFF
NA NA TRBJ2-1 TRBV2 TGTGCCAGCAGTGAGCGAGCGGCAGCGTACAATGAGCAGTTCTTC CASSERAAAYNEQFF
NA NA TRBJ1-2 TRBV27 TGTGCCAGCAGTTTCCGGGGTGGTGGCTACACCTTC CASSFRGGGYTF
NA NA TRBJ1-1 TRBV5-1 TGCGCCAGCAGCTTGAAGGGGGGATGGACTGAAGCTTTCTTT CASSLKGGWTEAFF
NA TRBD1 TRBJ1-2 TRBV28 TGTGCCAGCAGTTTGGCCGGGACAGTTGTCTATGGCTACACCTTC CASSLAGTVVYGYTF
few NA TRBJ1-1 TRBV5-4 TGTGCCAGCAGCCGTCAGGAGAACACTGAAGCTTTCTTT CASSRQENTEAFF
NA NA TRBJ1-1 TRBV20-1 TGCAAGGGCATTTTGAACACTGAAGCTTTCTTT CKGILNTEAFF
NA NA TRBJ1-5 TRBV7-2 TGTGCCAGCGGTTACAGAGGCAATCAGCCCCAGCATTTT CASGYRGNQPQHF
NA TRBD1 TRBJ1-6 TRBV6-5 TGTGCCAGCAGACCTGGGACAGACAGACCCCTCCACTTT CASRPGTDRPLHF
once NA TRBJ2-1 TRBV19 TGTGCCAGTAGTTCCCCCCAGAGCTCCTACAATGAGCAGTTCTTC CASSSPQSSYNEQFF
NA NA TRBJ1-5 TRBV18 TGTGCCAGCTCACCCGAGGGAGGGAGGATTTATAGCAATCAGCCCCAGCATTTT CASSPEGGRIYSNQPQHF
NA NA TRBJ1-5 TRBV12-3/TRBV12-4 TGTGCCAGCGAACCCCGAAATCAGCCCCAGCATTTT CASEPRNQPQHF
NA TRBD1 TRBJ1-2 TRBV5-1 TGCGCCAGCAGCTTCATTCGACAGGGCGGGAATGGCTACACCTTC CASSFIRQGGNGYTF
once NA TRBJ1-2 TRBV6-2/TRBV6-3 TGTGCCAGCAGTGGTATGGGGGGCTACACCTTC CASSGMGGYTF
NA NA TRBJ2-5 TRBV5-1 TGCGCCAGCAGCTTGTCAGGGGACGAGACCCAGTACTTC CASSLSGDETQYF
few TRBD2 TRBJ2-1 TRBV5-1 TGCGCCAGCAGCCCCGGGACTAGCGAAAACAATGAGCAGTTCTTC CASSPGTSENNEQFF
once NA TRBJ1-4 TRBV7-6 TGTGCCAGCAGCTCCCGATGGGAGAGAGACGGGGATGAAAAACTGTTTTTT CASSSRWERDGDEKLFF
NA TRBD1 TRBJ2-1 TRBV7-6 TGTGCCAGCAGCTTCAACAGGGGTAATGAGCAGTTCTTC CASSFNRGNEQFF
NA NA TRBJ2-6 TRBV6-6 TGTGCCAGCAGTCGTACGGTAGGGGCCGGAATCTCTGGGGCCAACGTCCTGACTTTC CASSRTVGAGISGANVLTF
few TRBD2 TRBJ2-1 TRBV11-2 TGTGCCAGCAGCTTAGAACTAGCGGGGAGCTCCTACAATGAGCAGTTCTTC CASSLELAGSSYNEQFF
once NA TRBJ2-1 TRBV5-5 TGTGCCAGCAGCTTGATCGGGTTCCTAGCAGAGTACAATGAGCAGTTCTTC CASSLIGFLAEYNEQFF
once TRBD1 TRBJ1-6 TRBV2 TGTGCCAGCAGCCGGGGACAGGGAGCGAATTCACCCCTCCACTTT CASSRGQGANSPLHF
NA NA TRBJ2-7 TRBV15 TGTGCCACCAGCAGGGGGGACTACGAGCAGTACTTC CATSRGDYEQYF
NA TRBD2 TRBJ2-2 TRBV29-1 TGCAGCGTTTTCGGGTTAGCGGGGGAGACCGGGGAGCTGTTTTTT CSVFGLAGETGELFF
NA NA TRBJ1-2 TRBV5-6 TGTGCCAGCAGCTTGGACCAGGGGCTCGGCTATGGCTACACCTTC CASSLDQGLGYGYTF
NA TRBD2 TRBJ2-3 TRBV5-1 TGCGCCAGCAGCTTTTCTGCGGGAGTAGCAACAGATACGCAGTATTTT CASSFSAGVATDTQYF
NA NA TRBJ2-3 TRBV5-1 TGCGCCAGCAGCTTTAGAGGGGATAGCACAGATACGCAGTATTTT CASSFRGDSTDTQYF
NA NA TRBJ2-2 TRBV9 TGTGCCAGCAGCGGTACGGGGGCCGGGGAGCTGTTTTTT CASSGTGAGELFF
NA NA TRBJ1-1 TRBV28 TGTGCCAGCACCGCCCAGAGCCTTGAAGCTTTCTTT CASTAQSLEAFF
NA NA TRBJ1-2 TRBV28 TGTGCCAGCAGTTTCCGTCAGTCATTGGGGGGCTACACCTTC CASSFRQSLGGYTF
NA NA TRBJ2-7 TRBV20-1 TGCAGTGCTAGTCTAAACAGTTTCTACGAGCAGTACTTC CSASLNSFYEQYF
NA TRBD1 TRBJ1-1 TRBV10-1 TGCGCCAGCAAAGGGATCAGGGGGACTGAAGCTTTCTTT CASKGIRGTEAFF
NA TRBD2 TRBJ2-3 TRBV28 TGTGCCAGCAGTTCGGTAGCGGGAGGATTGGATACGCAGTATTTT CASSSVAGGLDTQYF
NA TRBD1 TRBJ1-2 TRBV27 TGTGCCAGCAGTTTGATATCCCGGACAGGGTCGAATGGCTACACCTTC CASSLISRTGSNGYTF
NA NA TRBJ2-7 TRBV29-1 TGCAGCGTTGGATCCTCTCTAGCGACCTACGAGCAGTACTTC CSVGSSLATYEQYF
NA NA TRBJ1-1 TRBV10-3 TGTGCCATCAGTCAGATGAACACTGAAGCTTTCTTT CAISQMNTEAFF
NA NA TRBJ2-3 TRBV6-2/TRBV6-3 TGTGCCAGCAGTTACACGGACATAAGCACAGATACGCAGTATTTT CASSYTDISTDTQYF
NA TRBD1 TRBJ2-2 TRBV30 TGTGCCTGGAGTGTACTGCAGGGGGCCGGGGAGCTGTTTTTT CAWSVLQGAGELFF
NA NA TRBJ1-5 TRBV6-2/TRBV6-3 TGTGCCAGCAGTCGAATTAATCAGCCCCAGCATTTT CASSRINQPQHF
NA TRBD1 TRBJ2-1 TRBV5-4 TGTGCCAGCAGCTTGGCCGGGGGGACAGGGTTTTTCTTC CASSLAGGTGFFF
once TRBD1 TRBJ1-3 TRBV4-3 TGCGCCAGCAGCCAAGGGACAGGGTCTGGAAACACCATATATTTT CASSQGTGSGNTIYF
once NA TRBJ2-7 TRBV7-8 TGTGCCAGCAGCCCGCGATGGGACACCTCCTACGAGCAGTACTTC CASSPRWDTSYEQYF
NA NA TRBJ2-3 TRBV5-4 TGTGCCAGCAGCTTGGATGAGGCAGATACGCAGTATTTT CASSLDEADTQYF
NA NA TRBJ1-1 TRBV29-1 TGCAGCGTACCCACAGGGAACTCCGCATTCACTGAAGCTTTCTTT CSVPTGNSAFTEAFF
NA NA TRBJ1-4 TRBV3-1/TRBV3-2 TGTGCCAGCAGCCGCCGGGACGGAAATGAAAAACTGTTTTTT CASSRRDGNEKLFF
NA NA TRBJ2-5 TRBV18 TGTGCCAGCTCAGAGAACCAAGAGACCCAGTACTTC CASSENQETQYF
NA NA TRBJ2-5 TRBV18 TGTGCCAGCTCACCTAAGACGGGGAGTGGGGACCAAGAGACCCAGTACTTC CASSPKTGSGDQETQYF
NA NA TRBJ2-2 TRBV7-2 TGTGCCAGCAGGCCAATGGGAGCGAACACCGGGGAGCTGTTTTTT CASRPMGANTGELFF
NA NA TRBJ1-5 TRBV19 TGTGCCAGTAGTATGGCGGCGGGGGTATCCAATCAGCCCCAGCATTTT CASSMAAGVSNQPQHF
NA NA TRBJ1-2 TRBV19 TGTGCCACGGAGTATGGGGAAAGCTACGGCTACACCTTC CATEYGESYGYTF
NA NA TRBJ2-7 TRBV20-1 TGCAGTGCTAGTTCAGGGACCCACGAGCAGTACTTC CSASSGTHEQYF
NA TRBD1 TRBJ1-3 TRBV4-1 TGCGCCAGCAGCCAAGGCCCGGGACAGGGTATGCGTAACACCATATATTTT CASSQGPGQGMRNTIYF
NA TRBD2 TRBJ2-7 TRBV10-3 TGTGCCATCAGTAGTGGGGGGTTGCGGGAGAGGTCCTACGAGCAGTACTTC CAISSGGLRERSYEQYF
NA TRBD1 TRBJ1-1 TRBV5-1 TGCGCCAGCAGCTCGCAGGTTCTAGGACAGGGGTGGGAGGAAGCTTTCTTT CASSSQVLGQGWEEAFF
NA NA TRBJ1-5 TRBV6-5 TGTGCCAGCAGACCAGGCCCCAATCAGCCCCAGCATTTT CASRPGPNQPQHF